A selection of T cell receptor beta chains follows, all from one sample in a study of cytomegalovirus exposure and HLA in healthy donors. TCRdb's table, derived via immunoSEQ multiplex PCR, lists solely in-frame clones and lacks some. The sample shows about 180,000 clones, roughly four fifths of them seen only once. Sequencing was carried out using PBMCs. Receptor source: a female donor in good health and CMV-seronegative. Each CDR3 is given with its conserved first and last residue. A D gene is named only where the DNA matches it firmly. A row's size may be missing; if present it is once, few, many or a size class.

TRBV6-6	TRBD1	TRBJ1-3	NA	TGTGCCAGCAGCCCCCGTACAGGGGGTGGAAACACCATATATTTT	CASSPRTGGGNTIYF
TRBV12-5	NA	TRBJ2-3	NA	TGTGCTAGTGCCCCCGGACCCAGGGCGGATACGCAGTATTTT	CASAPGPRADTQYF
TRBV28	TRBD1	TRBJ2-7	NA	TGTGCCAGCAGTTTCCCCACAGACAGGGGGGGCGGCTACGAGCAGTACTTC	CASSFPTDRGGGYEQYF
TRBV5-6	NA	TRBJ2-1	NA	TGTGCCAGCGCGGGGTACTCCTACAATGAGCAGTTCTTC	CASAGYSYNEQFF
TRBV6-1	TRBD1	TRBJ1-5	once	TGTGCCAGCAGTGGGCGGGACAGGGGAGGTGGTCAGCCCCAGCATTTT	CASSGRDRGGGQPQHF
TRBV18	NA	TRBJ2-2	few	TGTGCCAGCTCACCCTTCACCGGGGAGCTGTTTTTT	CASSPFTGELFF
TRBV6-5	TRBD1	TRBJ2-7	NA	TGTGCCAGCACACAGGGGCCGTTCTACGAGCAGTACTTC	CASTQGPFYEQYF
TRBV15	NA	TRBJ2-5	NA	TGTGCCACCAGGGGGGGGCGGGGCCTCCAAGAGACCCAGTACTTC	CATRGGRGLQETQYF
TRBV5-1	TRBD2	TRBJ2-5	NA	TGCGCCAGCAGCCTTGGTAGAGGGCTAGCGGGCCAAGAGACCCAGTACTTC	CASSLGRGLAGQETQYF
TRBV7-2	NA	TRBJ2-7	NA	TGTGCCAGCAGCCAGGGCTGGCACGAGCAGTACTTC	CASSQGWHEQYF
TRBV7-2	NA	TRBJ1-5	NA	TGTGCCAGCAGCTCCACCTACACGGGGAATCAGCCCCAGCATTTT	CASSSTYTGNQPQHF
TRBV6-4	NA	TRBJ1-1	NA	TGTGCCAGCAGTGCCAAACAGGGTACTGAAGCTTTCTTT	CASSAKQGTEAFF